Shown below are 15 T cell receptor beta chains from a single sample sequenced in a study of blood T cell repertoires in COVID-19. Clones were sequenced by immunoSEQ multiplex PCR, and TCRdb holds only the in-frame ones, with some missing. This sample has around 160,000 clones, with 70% to 90% found just once. Sequencing was performed on peripheral blood. The origin of the receptors is a man in his fifties or sixties with acute or convalescent COVID-19.

This clone showed up just once. V gene TRBV5-1 combines with J gene TRBJ2-3; maybe TRBD1 (6 bases). V lost 4 bases, J lost 0 bases, and 9 bases lay in between. The CDR3 is 14 amino acids. Germline V gene data show CDR1 as SGHRS and CDR2 as YFSETQ. The CDR3 bases are TGCGCCAGCAGCCGTACAGGGAGCACAGATACGCAGTATTTT. It codes for CASSRTGSTDTQYF.

The chain combines TRBV28 with TRBJ1-5; D gene uncertain. This CDR3 is 10 amino acids long. The ends were cut back, 10 bases at V and 8 bases at J, with 9 bases in the middle. The germline gives CDR1 MDHEN, CDR2 SYDVKM. CDR3 amino acids: CATPREPQHF. The DNA of the CDR3 is TGTGCCACCCCTCGGGAGCCCCAGCATTTT.

The chain carries TRBV7-6 and TRBJ2-3; weak D call: TRBD2 (6 bases). The V and J ends lost 5 bases and 1 base respectively, with 16 bases between them. CDR3 size: 16 residues. The germline CDR1 and CDR2 sequences are SGHVS and FNYEAQ. CDR3 sequence: CASSLGGALGTDTQYF. The CDR3 DNA is TGTGCCAGCAGCCTCGGGGGTGCGTTGGGCACAGATACGCAGTATTTT.

The chain couples TRBV6-5 to TRBJ1-2; D not resolved. Germline CDR1 and CDR2: MNHEY and SVGAGI. CDR3 length equals 14 residues. Between the trimmed V and J ends, which lost 6 bases and 4 bases, there was a span of 15 bases. This chain's CDR3 is CASREDKGGYGYTF. In DNA form, the CDR3 reads TGTGCCAGCAGGGAGGATAAGGGTGGCTATGGCTACACCTTC.

This clone was counted only a few times. V is TRBV10-1 and J is TRBJ2-1, with D perhaps TRBD2 (7 bases). Per the germline V gene, CDR1 is WNHNN and CDR2 is SYGVQD (reference sequence). Trimming pared 3 bases from V and 3 bases from J, leaving 15 bases between. The CDR3 runs 16 residues. DNA for the CDR3: TGCGCCAGCAGTGAAAATTCGGGGGGCCTCTACAATGAGCAGTTCTTC. Protein: CASSENSGGLYNEQFF.

The rearrangement uses TRBV7-3 and TRBJ2-2; D gene uncertain. Germline V CDR1 and CDR2: SGHTA, FQGTGA. The CDR3 consists of 13 residues. Trimming left V 8 bases short and J 3 bases short, with 10 bases between. The CDR3 loop is CASGAVDTGELFF. The DNA of the CDR3 is TGTGCCAGCGGCGCGGTCGACACCGGGGAGCTGTTTTTT.

The chain has TRBV12-3 or TRBV12-4 and TRBJ1-2; D unclear. V was clipped by 6 bases and J by 4 bases, with 12 bases between them. The CDR3 runs to 13 residues. The CDR3, as DNA: TGTGCCAGCAGGGCCGGGAACCTCTATGGCTACACCTTC. This translates into CASRAGNLYGYTF.

The genes are TRBV19 and TRBJ1-2, with D tentatively TRBD1 (5 bases). The CDR3 extends over 12 amino acids. Trimming removed 10 bases from V and 4 bases from J, with 13 bases in between. Germline V gene lookup returns CDR1 LNHDA and CDR2 SQIVND (reference sequence). The CDR3 DNA reads as TGTGCCACATCCGACAGAGCCTATGGCTACACCTTC. Translated: CATSDRAYGYTF.

This clone was seen only once. The V gene is TRBV28, the J gene TRBJ1-1; TRBD1 might be the D (5 bases). V lost 5 bases and J lost 0, with 13 bases in between. The CDR3 totals 15 residues. Germline values: CDR1 MDHEN, CDR2 SYDVKM. The chain's CDR3 is CASSPPEGMNTEAFF. CDR3 nucleotide sequence: TGTGCCAGCAGTCCTCCGGAGGGGATGAACACTGAAGCTTTCTTT.

The chain links TRBV28 to TRBJ2-1; 9 positions match TRBD1. The V gene end was trimmed by 2 bases and the J gene end by 7 bases; junction bases not matched to a gene: 9. CDR1 and CDR2 (germline): MDHEN, SYDVKM. This CDR3 has 16 amino acids. CDR3 DNA: TGTGCCAGCAGTTTACGGCCGGGACAGGGTGGGAATGAGCAGTTCTTC. This gives the protein CASSLRPGQGGNEQFF.

The rearrangement links TRBV30 to TRBJ1-2; TRBD1 might be the D (5 bases). The V gene lost 0 bases and the J gene lost 8 bases, with 16 bases spanning the gap. This CDR3 has 14 residues. In germline, CDR1 is GTSNPN, CDR2 SVGIG (reference sequence). In nucleotides, the CDR3 is TGTGCCTGGAGTGTACCCCGCAGGGCGGAAGGCTACACCTTC. This gives the protein CAWSVPRRAEGYTF.

This sequence joins TRBV4-1 and TRBJ2-1, with D possibly TRBD2 on 5 matching bases. Germline V CDR1 and CDR2: MGHRA, YSYEKL. The CDR3 spans 14 residues. Trimming removed 0 bases at V and 3 bases at J, with 6 bases between. The CDR3 is CASSQDTSYNEQFF. CDR3 DNA sequence: TGCGCCAGCAGCCAAGACACTAGCTACAATGAGCAGTTCTTC.

The chain couples TRBV28 to TRBJ2-2, with D unclear. Germline CDR1 MDHEN, CDR2 SYDVKM. V was clipped by 10 bases and J by 4 bases, with 13 bases between them. This CDR3 region has 13 residues. The CDR3 bases are TGTGCCACCCGGGTAGAGAGCACCGGGGAGCTGTTTTTT. Translated: CATRVESTGELFF.

The CDR3 region is CASTGSRDEQYF. CDR3 DNA: TGTGCCAGCACGGGGAGTCGGGACGAGCAGTACTTC. V usage is TRBV2 and J usage is TRBJ2-7; D might be TRBD2 (5 bases). The germline CDR1 and CDR2 sequences are SNHLY and FYNNEI. This CDR3 has 12 residues. V lost 7 bases, J lost 5 bases, and 12 bases lay in between.

This chain connects TRBV3-1 (or the pseudogene TRBV3-2) to TRBJ2-3; TRBD2 matches 14 bases. Unmatched junction bases numbered 3, after V lost 4 bases and J lost 3 bases. Germline CDR1 is LGHDT and CDR2 is YNNKEL (reference sequence). This CDR3 region has 16 residues. The CDR3 DNA sequence: TGTGCCAGCAGCCCGGGGACTAGCGGGAGTACAGATACGCAGTATTTT. Translation: CASSPGTSGSTDTQYF.